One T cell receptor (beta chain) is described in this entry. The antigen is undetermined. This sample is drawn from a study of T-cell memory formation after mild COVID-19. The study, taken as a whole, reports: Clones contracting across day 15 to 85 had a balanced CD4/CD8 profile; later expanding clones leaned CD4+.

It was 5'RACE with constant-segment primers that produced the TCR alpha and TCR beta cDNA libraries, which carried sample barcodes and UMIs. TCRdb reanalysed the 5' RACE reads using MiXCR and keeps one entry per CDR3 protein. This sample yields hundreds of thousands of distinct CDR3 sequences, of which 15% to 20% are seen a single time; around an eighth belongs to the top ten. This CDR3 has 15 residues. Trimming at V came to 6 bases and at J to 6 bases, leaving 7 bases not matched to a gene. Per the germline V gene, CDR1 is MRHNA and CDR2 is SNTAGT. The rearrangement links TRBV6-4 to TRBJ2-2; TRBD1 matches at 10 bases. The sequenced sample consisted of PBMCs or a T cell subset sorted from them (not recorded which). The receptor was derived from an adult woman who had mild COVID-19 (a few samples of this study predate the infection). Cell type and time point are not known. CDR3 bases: TGTGCCAGCAGGCCCGGGACAGGGGCCCCCGGGGAGCTGTTTTTT. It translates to CASRPGTGAPGELFF.